This T cell receptor beta chain stems from a study of shared clonotypes between healthy human individuals. Each cell subset's genomic DNA was divided evenly among several immunoSEQ plates. Source study methods: ImmunoSEQ yielded junction-only sequences lacking quality scores, so filtering differed. Produced via immunoSEQ multiplex PCR; TCRdb's table is partial and in-frame only. V and J calls and clone size are copied from that table; D and trimming were computed from the DNA. Among 980,000 or so clones listed, 76% were seen once. Comments on this clone: As yet, its antigen is unknown.

General study findings and limits: On the whole, naive subsets had larger estimated richness than memory subsets had.

V dropped 0 bases and J dropped 1 base, with 11 bases sitting between them. Germline assignment: CDR1 LGHNA and CDR2 YNFKEQ. The CDR3 length is 16 residues. The sequenced sample was memory CD4+ T cells sorted from blood. Sample subset: CD45RA-negative fraction. The sequence was obtained from a man younger than 35 in good health. The chain is built from TRBV4-2 and TRBJ2-3; a weak D match, TRBD2 (6 bases). Here the CDR3 DNA reads TGTGCCAGCAGCCAAGATATATCGGGGGGCACAGATACGCAGTATTTT. Its translation is CASSQDISGGTDTQYF.